This T cell receptor (beta chain) was observed in a study of tissue T cells after allogeneic stem cell transplantation. CDR3 length: 13 amino acids. Trimming cost V 4 bases and J 1 base, with 7 bases left between them. The germline gives CDR1 NSQYPW, CDR2 LRSPGD (reference sequence). Study conclusions and caveats: Blood and spleen captured only part of the tissue TCR repertoire.

Assay: immunoSEQ multiplex PCR; the TCRdb copy retains only in-frame clones and omits some. The sample yields roughly 3,000 clones, 52% seen once. Notes on this clone: Its antigen is as yet unknown. Gene names and germline refer to mouse. Read sequence stops 1 residue before the CDR3 end, and the germline J gene provides the missing end.

Time point specified: mouse harvest day 7 after allogeneic transplant. Mouse grafts combined 10^7 T-cell-depleted bone marrow cells with 10^6 splenic CD5+ T cells. B6 (H2b) cells into BALB/c (H2d) mice; tissues taken at day 7 or 14. V gene TRBV1 combines with J gene TRBJ1-1; TRBD1 is a possible D gene (6 bases). The sequence came from a female BALB/c mouse given C57BL/6 T cells with graft-versus-host disease after an allogeneic hematopoietic cell transplant. Sequencing was carried out using spleen. The CDR3: CTCSGGQNTEVFF. CDR3 bases read: TGCACCTGCAGTGGGGGACAAAACACAGAAGTCTTC.